This TCR beta chain was captured by sequencing in a study of blood T cells in healthy people across ages. Study-wide results and limits: Greater diversity and more naive CD4+ cells were seen in long-lived donors than in aged donors.

A sample-barcoded 5' primer and a J-beta primer mix were used in a second PCR of about 6 to 11 cycles. TCRdb re-called the 5' RACE reads with MiXCR, one entry per CDR3 protein. The data contain approximately 810,000 distinct CDR3 sequences, more than 25% of them singletons. Germline V gives CDR1 MGHRA, CDR2 YSYEKL. V lost 0 bases to trimming and J lost 7 bases, with 7 bases between them. CDR3 length equals 13 residues. There are a few counts of this clonotype. What it binds is not known. The V call is TRBV4-1, the J call TRBJ2-1; D is uncertain. The sequenced sample consisted of blood. This receptor was identified in a woman over 75 in good health. CDR3 sequence: CASSQDPQNEQFF. CDR3 DNA sequence: TGCGCCAGCAGCCAAGATCCACAGAATGAGCAGTTCTTC.